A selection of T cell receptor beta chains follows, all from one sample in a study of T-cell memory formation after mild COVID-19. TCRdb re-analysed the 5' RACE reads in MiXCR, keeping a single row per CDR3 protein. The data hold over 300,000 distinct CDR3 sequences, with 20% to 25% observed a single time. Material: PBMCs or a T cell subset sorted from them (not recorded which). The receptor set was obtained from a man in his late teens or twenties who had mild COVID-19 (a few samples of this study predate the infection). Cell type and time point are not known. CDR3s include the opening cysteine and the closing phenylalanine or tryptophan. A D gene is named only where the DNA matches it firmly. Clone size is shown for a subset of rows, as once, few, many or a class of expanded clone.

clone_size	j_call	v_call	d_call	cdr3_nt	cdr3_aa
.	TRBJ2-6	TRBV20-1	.	.	CSARVRARGFLNVLTF
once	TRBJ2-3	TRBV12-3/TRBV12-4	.	TGTGCCAGCAGTTTAAGGGATGGGACAGATACGCAGTATTTT	CASSLRDGTDTQYF
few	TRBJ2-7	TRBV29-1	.	TGCAGCGCCTTGACAAACTCCTACGAGCAGTACTTC	CSALTNSYEQYF
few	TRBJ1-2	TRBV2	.	TGTGCCAGCAGTGAGAATGGTTATGGCTACACCTTC	CASSENGYGYTF
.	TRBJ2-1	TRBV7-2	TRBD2	TGTGCCAGCAGCTCGGGACTAGCGGGGGGTGAGCAGTTCTTC	CASSSGLAGGEQFF
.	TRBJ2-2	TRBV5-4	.	TGTGCCAGCAGCTCCTACACGAACACCGGGGAGCTGTTTTTT	CASSSYTNTGELFF
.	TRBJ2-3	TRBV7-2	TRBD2	TGTGCCAGCAGCTTGGTTAGCGGGGGCCCAGATACGCAGTATTTT	CASSLVSGGPDTQYF
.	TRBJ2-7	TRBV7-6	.	TGTGCCAGCAGCTTAGGTATCGGGTCCGAGCAGTACTTC	CASSLGIGSEQYF
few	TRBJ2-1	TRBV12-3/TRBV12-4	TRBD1	TGTGCCAGCAGGCAAGGGGGCGAGCAGTTCTTC	CASRQGGEQFF
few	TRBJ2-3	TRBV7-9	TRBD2	TGTGCCAGCAGCTTCAGGACTAGCGGGGAAACAGATACGCAGTATTTT	CASSFRTSGETDTQYF
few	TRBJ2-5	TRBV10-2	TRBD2	TGCGCCAGCATGGCCAGCGGGATAGAGACCCAGTACTTC	CASMASGIETQYF
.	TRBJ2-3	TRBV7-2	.	TGTGCCAGCAGCTTAGTGGAGGGCAGCACAGATACGCAGTATTTT	CASSLVEGSTDTQYF
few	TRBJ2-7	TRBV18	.	TGTGCCAGCTCACCTCTCCGTGACGGTGAGCAGTACTTC	CASSPLRDGEQYF
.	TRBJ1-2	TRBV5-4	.	TGTGCCAGCAGCTTCATAGCGGCCTATGGCTACACCTTC	CASSFIAAYGYTF
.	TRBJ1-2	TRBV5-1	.	TGCGCCAGCAGCTTGCCCAACAGGGAATCTGGCTACACCTTC	CASSLPNRESGYTF
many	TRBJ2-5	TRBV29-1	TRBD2	TGCAGCGTTGACCCTAGCGGGGGGGTCCGGGAGACCCAGTACTTC	CSVDPSGGVRETQYF
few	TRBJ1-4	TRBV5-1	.	TGCGCCAGCAGCTTGGAACCTACGGGTGAAAAACTGTTTTTT	CASSLEPTGEKLFF
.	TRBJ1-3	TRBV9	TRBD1	TGTGCCAGCAGCGGCGAGGACAGGGGACCTGGAAACACCATATATTTT	CASSGEDRGPGNTIYF
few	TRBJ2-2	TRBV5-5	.	TGTGCCAGCAGCCCGGGCCCCGGGGAGCTGTTTTTT	CASSPGPGELFF
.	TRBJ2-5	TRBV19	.	TGTGCCAGTAGTATCTATGGGGGGGCCCAAGAGACCCAGTACTTC	CASSIYGGAQETQYF
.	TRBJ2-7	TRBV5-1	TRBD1	TGCGCCAGCAGCTGGGGACAGGTCTCCGAGCAGTACTTC	CASSWGQVSEQYF
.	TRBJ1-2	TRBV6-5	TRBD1	TGTGCCAGCAGTTACGGAGCACAGGGGGCAATTGGCTACACCTTC	CASSYGAQGAIGYTF
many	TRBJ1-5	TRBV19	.	TGTGCCAGTAGTATGGGAAATCAGCCCCAGCATTTT	CASSMGNQPQHF
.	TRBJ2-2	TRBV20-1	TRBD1	TGCAGTGCTAGACGCAGGGGGATAGTCACCGGGGAGCTGTTTTTT	CSARRRGIVTGELFF
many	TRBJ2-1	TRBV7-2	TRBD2	TGTGCCAGCAGCTTAGGCGGGGGTCTTGTTGAGCAGTTCTTC	CASSLGGGLVEQFF
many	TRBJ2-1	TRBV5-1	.	TGCGCCAGCAGGTTGGAAGGGGGGGCTGGTTACAATGAGCAGTTCTTC	CASRLEGGAGYNEQFF
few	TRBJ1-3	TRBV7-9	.	TGTGCCAGCAGACCTAAGTTTCGGGTAGGACGAAACACCATATATTTT	CASRPKFRVGRNTIYF
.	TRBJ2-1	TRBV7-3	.	TGTGCCAGCAGTCTCCTAGGCCACAATGAGCAGTTCTTC	CASSLLGHNEQFF
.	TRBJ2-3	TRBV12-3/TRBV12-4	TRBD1	TGTGCCAGCAAAACCTCCGGGACAGGGGAAGATACGCAGTATTTT	CASKTSGTGEDTQYF
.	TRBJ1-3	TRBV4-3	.	TGCGCCAGCAGCCAAGTGGTGGGCACTGGAAACACCATATATTTT	CASSQVVGTGNTIYF
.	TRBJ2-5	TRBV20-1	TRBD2	TGCAGTGCTAATCGACTAGCGGGGGCCCAAGAGACCCAGTACTTC	CSANRLAGAQETQYF
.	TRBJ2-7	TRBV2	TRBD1	TGTGCCAGCAGCCCGGGACAGTTCTACGAGCAGTACTTC	CASSPGQFYEQYF
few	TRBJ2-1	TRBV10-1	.	TGCGCCAGCAGTGACAGCGGGTACAATGAGCAGTTCTTC	CASSDSGYNEQFF
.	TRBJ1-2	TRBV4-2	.	TGTGCCAGCAGGCCAGCTCGATCAGGAGTCTATGGCTACACCTTC	CASRPARSGVYGYTF
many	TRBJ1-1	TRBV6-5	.	TGTGCCAGCAGTTCCGCTCCGAACACTGAAGCTTTCTTT	CASSSAPNTEAFF
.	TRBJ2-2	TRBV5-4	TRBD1	TGTGCCAGCAGCTTAGGGGGCATCGGGGAGCTGTTTTTT	CASSLGGIGELFF
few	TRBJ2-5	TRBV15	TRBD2	TGTGCCACCAGCCTAGCGGGGGGGCAAGAGACCCAGTACTTC	CATSLAGGQETQYF
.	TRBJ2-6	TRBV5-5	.	TGTGCCAGCAACCGACGGGACCCAAGACCGCTGACTTTC	CASNRRDPRPLTF
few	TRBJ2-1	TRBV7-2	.	TGTGCCAGCAGCTTAGCGCTGGGACGAAACAATGAGCAGTTCTTC	CASSLALGRNNEQFF
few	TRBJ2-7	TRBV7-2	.	TGTGCCAGCAGCTTATTTGGGGGCTTGAACGAGCAGTACTTC	CASSLFGGLNEQYF
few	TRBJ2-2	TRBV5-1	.	TGCGCCAGCAGGTCAGCGAACACCGGGGAGCTGTTTTTT	CASRSANTGELFF
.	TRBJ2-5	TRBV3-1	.	TGTGCCAGCAGCCAAGACAAAACGGGGACCCAAGAGACCCAGTACTTC	CASSQDKTGTQETQYF
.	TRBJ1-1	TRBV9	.	TGTGCCAGCAGCCCCGTCGGTGGGAACACTGAAGCTTTCTTT	CASSPVGGNTEAFF
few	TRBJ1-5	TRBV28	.	TGTGCCAGCACCCCACAGGGAGGAAGCAATCAGCCCCAGCATTTT	CASTPQGGSNQPQHF
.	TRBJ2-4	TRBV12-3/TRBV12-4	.	TGTGCCAGCAGTTTTGCTTTTTTAGCCAAAAACATTCAGTACTTC	CASSFAFLAKNIQYF
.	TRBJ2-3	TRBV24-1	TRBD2	TGTGCCACCAGTGATTTCGGACTAGCGAGCACAGATACGCAGTATTTT	CATSDFGLASTDTQYF
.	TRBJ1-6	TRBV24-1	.	TGTGCCACCAGTGATGACGGGGGATCACCCCTCCACTTT	CATSDDGGSPLHF
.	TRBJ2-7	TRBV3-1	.	TGTGCCAGCAGCTCACGTGAGGGGGCCTACGAGCAGTACTTC	CASSSREGAYEQYF
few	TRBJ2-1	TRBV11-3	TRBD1	TGTGCCAGCAGCTTAAGAGGGGGCAGGTACAATGAGCAGTTCTTC	CASSLRGGRYNEQFF
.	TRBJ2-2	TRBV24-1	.	TGTGCCACCAGTGATAACGCCGGGGAGCTGTTTTTT	CATSDNAGELFF
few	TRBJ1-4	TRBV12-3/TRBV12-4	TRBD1	TGTGCCAGCAGTCCCCGGGGACAGGGGGATGAAAAACTGTTTTTT	CASSPRGQGDEKLFF
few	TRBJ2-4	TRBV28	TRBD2	TGTGCCAGCATTGCCGGGACTAGCAAAAACATTCAGTACTTC	CASIAGTSKNIQYF